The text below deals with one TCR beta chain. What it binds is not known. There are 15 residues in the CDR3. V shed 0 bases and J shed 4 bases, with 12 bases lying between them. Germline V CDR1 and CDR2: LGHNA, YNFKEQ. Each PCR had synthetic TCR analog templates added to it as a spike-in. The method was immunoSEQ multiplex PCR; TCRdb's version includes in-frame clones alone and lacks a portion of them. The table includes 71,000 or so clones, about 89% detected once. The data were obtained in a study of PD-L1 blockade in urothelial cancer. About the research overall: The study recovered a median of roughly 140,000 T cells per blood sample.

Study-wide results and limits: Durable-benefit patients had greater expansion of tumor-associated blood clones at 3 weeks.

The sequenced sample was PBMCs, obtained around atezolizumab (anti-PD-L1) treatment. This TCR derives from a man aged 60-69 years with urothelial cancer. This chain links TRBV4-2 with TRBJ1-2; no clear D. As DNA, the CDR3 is TGTGCCAGCAGCCAAGAATCCACCTCCGGCTATGGCTACACCTTC. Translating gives CASSQESTSGYGYTF.